What follows is one T cell receptor beta chain and its context. Its antigen is currently unknown. Investigators prepared the TCR beta libraries by applying iRepertoire HTBI primers and Arm-PCR of CDR3 regions. TCRdb ran MiXCR on the multiplex PCR reads and lists one entry per CDR3 protein. The sample lists 350,000 to 450,000 distinct CDR3 sequences, roughly a fifth occurring once. Specified time point: persistent/refractory GD, antithyroid drugs over 5 years with positive TRAb. From PBMCs, RNA was extracted and then used to make the TCR library. Graves' disease was diagnosed by American Thyroid Association guidelines. This CDR3 is built from 14 residues. V gave up 6 bases and J gave up 7 bases; unmatched junction bases: 5. The sample belongs to a study of regulatory T cells in long-lasting Graves disease. Whole-study context: Persistence in Graves' disease denoted antithyroid drug use beyond 5 years alongside positive TSH receptor antibodies. Whole-study findings and limits: TRBV28 was favored in persistent disease, as were TRBJ1-2 and TRBJ2-5.

The sequence derives from a female donor with Graves disease. This sample comprised peripheral blood mononuclear cells (PBMCs), obtained when the disease was refractory, from a patient treated with antithyroid drugs. The rearrangement links TRBV12-3 or TRBV12-4 to TRBJ2-2; 10 bases fit TRBD2. The CDR3 reads CASRVAGGGGELFF. The CDR3 bases are TGTGCCAGCAGGGTAGCGGGAGGCGGCGGGGAGCTGTTTTTT.